The 21 T cell receptor beta chains presented below share a single source sample, sequenced in a study of cytomegalovirus exposure and HLA in healthy donors. It was with 60 Vbeta and 13 Jbeta primers that the PCR ran. The data were produced by immunoSEQ multiplex PCR, yet TCRdb's version contains in-frame clones alone and is incomplete. The table has around 150,000 clones, around 84% seen once; the top ten hold approximately 3.1%. Sequencing was performed on PBMCs. The receptors were gathered from a woman aged 40 to 49 in good health and CMV-seronegative.

The V and J genes are TRBV5-1 and TRBJ2-3; 8 nucleotides match TRBD2. Per the germline V gene, CDR1 is SGHRS and CDR2 is YFSETQ. J lost 4 bases, V lost 2 bases, and 6 bases had no gene match. The CDR3 is 15 residues long. The CDR3 is CASSLPAGEADTQYF. The CDR3 region has the DNA TGCGCCAGCAGCTTACCAGCGGGGGAGGCAGATACGCAGTATTTT.

The rearrangement links TRBV7-9 to TRBJ2-3; D may be TRBD2 (6 bases). The germline CDR1 and CDR2 sequences are SEHNR and FQNEAQ (reference sequence). This CDR3 comprises 18 residues. The V and J ends lost 5 bases and 2 bases respectively, with 23 bases between them. The CDR3 loop reads CASSPVWPSVDHTDTQYF. The CDR3 coding sequence is TGTGCCAGCAGCCCCGTATGGCCTAGCGTGGACCACACAGATACGCAGTATTTT.

This sequence joins TRBV6-5 and TRBJ1-2; D is perhaps TRBD1 (6 bases). This CDR3 comprises 16 residues. Per germline, CDR1 MNHEY and CDR2 SVGAGI. Between the trimmed V and J ends, which lost 0 bases and 5 bases, there was a span of 16 bases. The CDR3 coding sequence is TGTGCCAGCAGTTACTCTGCAGGGGCGGGTTGGTATGGCTACACCTTC. Translated: CASSYSAGAGWYGYTF.

The CDR3 loop is CASSQTGANQPQHF. As DNA, the CDR3 is TGTGCCAGCAGCCAAACAGGGGCGAATCAGCCCCAGCATTTT. The chain combines TRBV2 with TRBJ1-5, with 7 bases lining up with TRBD1. The CDR3 spans 14 residues. Germline assignment: CDR1 SNHLY and CDR2 FYNNEI. Trimming cost V 6 bases and J 4 bases; bases outside gene matches: 6.

The chain couples TRBV6-6 to TRBJ2-7, with D possibly being TRBD1 (6 bases). Per the germline V gene, CDR1 is MNHNY and CDR2 is SVGAGI (reference sequence). This CDR3 region has 16 residues. V was clipped by 2 bases and J by 4 bases, with 18 bases between them. The CDR3 coding sequence is TGTGCCAGCAGTTACGCGCCACAGGGCGGAATTTACGAGCAGTACTTC. Translated: CASSYAPQGGIYEQYF.

The chain couples TRBV5-1 to TRBJ2-1, with D possibly matching TRBD2 (5 bases). V was trimmed by 4 bases and J by 8 bases, leaving 19 bases between them. The CDR3 runs to 15 residues. CDR1 and CDR2 from the germline V gene are SGHRS and YFSETQ. The CDR3 bases are TGCGCCAGCAGCCCACTAGGGCAATACGGGGATGAGCAGTTCTTC. Encoded protein: CASSPLGQYGDEQFF.

The chain employs TRBV6-1 and TRBJ1-5, with TRBD1 as a possible D gene (5 bases). CDR1 is MNHNS, CDR2 SASEGT, per germline. CDR3 length equals 14 residues. The V and J ends lost 7 bases and 0 bases respectively, with 10 bases between them. CDR3 in DNA: TGTGCCAGCACGTGGGACTATAGCAATCAGCCCCAGCATTTT. It specifies CASTWDYSNQPQHF.

The genes are TRBV6-1 and TRBJ1-4, with TRBD1 identical over 12 bases. The CDR3 has 13 amino acids. Germline lookup yields CDR1 MNHNS and CDR2 SASEGT. With 7 bases clipped from V and 12 bases from J, the junction kept 6 bases outside the gene matches. The CDR3 region has the DNA TGTGCCAGCATGCTGGGGACAGGGGGCGAACTGTTTTTT. Translation gives CASMLGTGGELFF.

J is TRBJ2-7 and V is TRBV10-3; D uncertain. CDR3 length: 12 residues. V was shortened by 8 bases and J by 0 bases, with 8 bases between the two germline ends. The germline gives CDR1 ENHRY, CDR2 SYGVKD. This CDR3 reads CAIGQNSYEQYF. The CDR3 coding sequence is TGTGCCATCGGGCAGAACTCCTACGAGCAGTACTTC.

The rearrangement links TRBV9 to TRBJ2-1, with 9 bases aligning to TRBD1. After removal of 2 bases from V and 8 bases from J, the junction contained 5 bases not matched to a gene. The CDR3 length is 14 residues. The germline gives CDR1 SGDLS, CDR2 YYNGEE. The CDR3 region has the DNA TGTGCCAGCAGCGTGGGACAGGGTTCGGATGAGCAGTTCTTC. Amino acids: CASSVGQGSDEQFF.

J is TRBJ2-3 and V is TRBV6-4, with 13 bases that match TRBD2. The V gene end was trimmed by 5 bases and the J gene end by 5 bases; junction bases not matched to a gene: 7. Germline lookup yields CDR1 MRHNA and CDR2 SNTAGT. This CDR3 region has 16 residues. This chain's CDR3 is CASSTTSGGSKDTQYF. In nucleotides, the CDR3 is TGTGCCAGCAGTACGACTAGCGGGGGGTCCAAAGATACGCAGTATTTT.

The chain joins TRBV28 to TRBJ1-1; perhaps TRBD1 as D (6 bases). The CDR3 consists of 22 residues. Per the germline V gene, CDR1 is MDHEN and CDR2 is SYDVKM. Trimming pared 11 bases from V and 5 bases from J, leaving 45 bases between. This chain's CDR3 is CAYPDGGTRKPGHRKKETEAFF. CDR3 sequence (DNA): TGTGCCTACCCCGACGGGGGGACCCGGAAACCGGGACACCGAAAAAAGGAAACTGAAGCTTTCTTT.

The chain combines TRBV5-4 with TRBJ2-3; 10 bases fit TRBD2. CDR1 is SGHNT and CDR2 is YYREEE in the germline V gene (reference sequence). The CDR3 extends over 17 amino acids. V lost 0 bases to trimming and J lost 3 bases; unmatched junction nucleotides: 7. The CDR3 spells CASSLVLAGGNTDTQYF. The CDR3, as DNA: TGTGCCAGCAGCTTGGTTTTAGCGGGGGGCAATACAGATACGCAGTATTTT.

The chain recombines TRBV7-2 with TRBJ2-7; TRBD1 aligns across 7 bases. The CDR3 loop spans 13 amino acids. The V segment lost 4 bases and the J segment 11 bases; nucleotides outside the gene matches: 11. Germline values: CDR1 SGHTA, CDR2 FQGNSA. CDR3 sequence: CASSSHPEQGKYF. The CDR3 coding sequence is TGTGCCAGCAGCTCCCACCCCGAACAGGGGAAGTACTTC.

The rearrangement uses TRBV15 and TRBJ1-2; weak D call: TRBD1 (5 bases). This CDR3 is 16 amino acids long. Germline assignment: CDR1 LNHNV and CDR2 YYDKDF (reference sequence). Between the trimmed V and J ends, which lost 4 bases and 0 bases, there was a span of 15 bases. The CDR3, as DNA: TGTGCCACCAGCACCCAGCCGGGCAGGGCTAACTATGGCTACACCTTC. This translates into CATSTQPGRANYGYTF.

The rearrangement uses TRBV11-2 and TRBJ1-1, with unresolved D. CDR3 length: 13 residues. The V end was cut by 2 bases, the J end by 1 base, with 5 bases between. The germline V gene encodes CDR1 SGHAT and CDR2 FQNNGV. The DNA for the CDR3 is TGTGCCAGCAGCTTAACCGGGAACACTGAAGCTTTCTTT. It encodes CASSLTGNTEAFF.

The chain is built from TRBV5-1 and TRBJ2-5, with TRBD1 identical over 9 bases. V was clipped by 3 bases and J by 5 bases; unmatched bases: 8. Germline V lookup: CDR1 SGHRS, CDR2 YFSETQ. This CDR3 contains 15 residues. The CDR3 DNA sequence: TGCGCCAGCAGCTCGAGCACAGGGGGCGCGGAGACCCAGTACTTC. It specifies CASSSSTGGAETQYF. The whole variable domain, filled in from reference TRBV5-1 and TRBJ2-5, reads KAGVTQTPRYLIKTRGQQVTLSCSPISGHRSVSWYQQTPGQGLQFLFEYFSETQRNKGNFPGRFSGRQFSNSRSEMNVSTLELGDSALYLCASSSSTGGAETQYFGPGTRLLVL.

This clone was recorded a few times. This chain links TRBV28 with TRBJ1-2, with TRBD1 identical over 7 bases. Trimming at V came to 1 base and at J to 4 bases, leaving 6 bases not matched to a gene. The CDR3 is made up of 15 amino acids. In germline, CDR1 is MDHEN, CDR2 SYDVKM. CDR3 nucleotides: TGTGCCAGCAGTTTATTTGGGACAGAGACCTATGGCTACACCTTC. Amino acid sequence: CASSLFGTETYGYTF.

The chain employs TRBV5-8 and TRBJ2-7, with D hard to call. The CDR3 runs to 15 residues. Trimming cost V 4 bases and J 1 base, with 15 bases left between them. Germline loops: CDR1 SGHTS, CDR2 YDEGEE. The CDR3 here is CASSTNSRGSYEQYF. The CDR3 DNA is TGTGCCAGCAGCACGAACAGTCGTGGATCCTACGAGCAGTACTTC.

The V and J genes are TRBV5-1 and TRBJ1-1; TRBD1 might be the D (5 bases). The CDR3 consists of 15 residues. Germline V gives CDR1 SGHRS, CDR2 YFSETQ. Trimming removed 0 bases from V and 2 bases from J, with 11 bases in between. Written as DNA, the CDR3 is TGCGCCAGCAGCTTGGCACCCCAGGGCAACACTGAAGCTTTCTTT. This encodes CASSLAPQGNTEAFF.

In its sample, this clone was seen once. The chain carries TRBV10-3 and TRBJ1-3; TRBD1 agrees at 7 bases. The ends lost 10 bases at V and 4 bases at J; junction bases unmatched: 13. Germline lookup yields CDR1 ENHRY and CDR2 SYGVKD. This CDR3 contains 15 residues. As DNA, the CDR3 is TGTGCCAGCCAAAGACAGGGCCCGTGGGGAAACACCATATATTTT. Its translation is CASQRQGPWGNTIYF.